Shown below are 18 T cell receptor beta chains from a single sample sequenced in a study of early T cells in non-severe SARS-CoV-2 infection. TCRdb re-derived calls from the 5' RACE reads in MiXCR, one entry per CDR3 protein. This table has tens of thousands of distinct CDR3 sequences, around 9.3% appearing once. The sequenced sample consisted of whole blood. These receptors came from an adult who was a healthcare worker with PCR-confirmed SARS-CoV-2 infection or an uninfected control (not recorded which).

Only a few counts were recorded for this clonotype. This rearrangement joins TRBV6-6 to TRBJ1-1; the D is unclear. The CDR3 runs 13 residues. V gave up 8 bases and J gave up 5 bases, with 15 bases separating them. CDR1 is MNHNY, CDR2 SVGAGI, per germline (reference sequence). For the CDR3, the DNA is TGTGCCAGCTTTAAGCGAACGGGGACTGAAGCTTTCTTT. Its translation is CASFKRTGTEAFF.

This clonotype was observed a handful of times. The chain is built from TRBV7-6 and TRBJ2-3, with D unclear. Germline CDR1 and CDR2: SGHVS and FNYEAQ. Trimming took off 1 base at V and 3 bases at J, with 5 bases between the two ends. The CDR3 runs to 13 residues. The CDR3: CASSLEVTDTQYF. The CDR3 nucleotides read TGTGCCAGCAGCTTAGAAGTAACAGATACGCAGTATTTT.

Many counts were recorded for this clonotype. The rearrangement links TRBV12-3 or TRBV12-4 to TRBJ2-2; 8 positions match TRBD1. The CDR3 extends over 15 amino acids. Germline trimming cut 5 bases from V and 6 bases from J; bases unmatched to any gene: 8. This chain's CDR3 is CASSPTDRGSGELFF. The CDR3 nucleotides are TGTGCCAGCAGTCCCACTGACAGGGGTTCCGGGGAGCTGTTTTTT.

This clonotype has a count of ten or more. J is TRBJ1-1 and V is TRBV20-1, with D possibly TRBD1 on 6 matching bases. With 5 bases removed from V and 6 bases from J, the gap between germline ends came to 13 bases. Germline CDR1 reads DFQATT; CDR2 reads SNEGSKA (reference sequence). The CDR3 length is 12 residues. The CDR3 nucleotides read TGCAGTGCTCGGAGGGGGATCCCTGAAGCTTTCTTT. It is translated as CSARRGIPEAFF.

The sample holds many counts of this clonotype. V usage is TRBV10-3 and J usage is TRBJ2-1; 8 bases match TRBD2. Germline CDR1 reads ENHRY; CDR2 reads SYGVKD. J gave up 2 bases and V 6 bases, and 3 bases lay outside the gene matches. This CDR3 region has 14 residues. CDR3: CAIRRGEPYNEQFF. In DNA, the CDR3 is TGTGCCATCAGGCGGGGGGAACCCTACAATGAGCAGTTCTTC.

V and J are TRBV11-2 and TRBJ2-3, with 7 positions matching TRBD2. Germline V CDR1 and CDR2: SGHAT, FQNNGV. This CDR3 contains 16 residues. V was clipped by 5 bases and J by 0 bases; unmatched bases: 8. The CDR3 loop reads CASSPWARGSTDTQYF. The CDR3 nucleotides are TGTGCCAGCAGCCCGTGGGCGCGGGGGAGCACAGATACGCAGTATTTT.

This clonotype was recorded a few times. The chain has TRBV27 and TRBJ2-7, with D perhaps given as TRBD1 or TRBD2 (5 bases each). The V and J ends lost 2 bases and 7 bases respectively, with 12 bases between them. CDR1 is MNHEY, CDR2 SMNVEV, per germline (reference sequence). This CDR3 spans 13 amino acids. DNA for the CDR3: TGTGCCAGCAGTTTAGGGGCAGGCGGGGAGCAGTACTTC. It specifies CASSLGAGGEQYF.

The CDR3 DNA is TGCGCCAGCAGCTTGGGCCGGTACACTGAAGCTTTCTTT. Translating gives CASSLGRYTEAFF. The genes are TRBV5-1 and TRBJ1-1; D remains ambiguous. Trimming pared 0 bases from V and 3 bases from J, leaving 6 bases between. Germline V gene lookup returns CDR1 SGHRS and CDR2 YFSETQ. The CDR3 length is 13 residues.

In its sample, this clonotype was seen many times. The V and J genes are TRBV5-1 and TRBJ1-1, with no clear D. Trimming pared 4 bases from V and 0 bases from J, leaving 13 bases between. This CDR3 comprises 15 residues. Germline V gene data show CDR1 as SGHRS and CDR2 as YFSETQ. The CDR3 sequence: CASSPDAGMNTEAFF. The CDR3 region has the DNA TGCGCCAGCAGCCCAGATGCAGGAATGAACACTGAAGCTTTCTTT. Full variable domain (missing parts from reference TRBV5-1 and TRBJ1-1): KAGVTQTPRYLIKTRGQQVTLSCSPISGHRSVSWYQQTPGQGLQFLFEYFSETQRNKGNFPGRFSGRQFSNSRSEMNVSTLELGDSALYLCASSPDAGMNTEAFFGQGTRLTVV.

This clonotype was detected a few times. The chain employs TRBV12-3 or TRBV12-4 and TRBJ2-7, with 12 bases fitting TRBD2. The CDR3 has 18 residues. The V segment lost 1 base and the J segment 6 bases; nucleotides outside the gene matches: 13. In DNA, the CDR3 is TGTGCCAGCAGTTTAGTTCCGGGACTAGCGGGTTCCGTCGGCGAGCAGTACTTC. Translating it yields CASSLVPGLAGSVGEQYF.

This clonotype showed up many times. The rearrangement links TRBV7-6 to TRBJ2-5, with D possibly being TRBD2 (5 bases). Germline CDR1 SGHVS, CDR2 FNYEAQ. V lost 2 bases and J 2 bases, leaving 9 bases between the germline ends. CDR3 size: 14 residues. The CDR3 is CASSLTSLQETQYF. The DNA of the CDR3 is TGTGCCAGCAGCTTAACTAGTCTACAAGAGACCCAGTACTTC.

This rearrangement joins TRBV5-4 to TRBJ2-7; 9 bases match TRBD1. Germline V CDR1 and CDR2: SGHNT, YYREEE (reference sequence). The CDR3 totals 13 residues. J gave up 5 bases and V 5 bases, and 5 bases lay outside the gene matches. As DNA, the CDR3 is TGTGCCAGCAGGTTACAGGGGGCCCACGAGCAGTACTTC. Protein product: CASRLQGAHEQYF.

V gene TRBV11-2 combines with J gene TRBJ2-1, with a possible D match to TRBD2 (5 bases). CDR3 length: 17 residues. V was cut by 1 base and J by 6 bases, with 19 bases left in between. Germline V gene lookup returns CDR1 SGHAT and CDR2 FQNNGV. CDR3 nucleotides: TGTGCCAGCAGCTTAGTTCCACGCCTAGCCCCAGGCAATGAGCAGTTCTTC. Amino acid sequence: CASSLVPRLAPGNEQFF.

This clonotype was seen more than once but under ten times. The V and J genes are TRBV3-1 and TRBJ2-3, with D possibly TRBD1 on 6 matching bases. TRBJ1-5 matches the DNA end more closely, so the J call is doubtful. CDR3 length: 17 residues. Germline CDR1 is LGHDT and CDR2 is YNNKEL (reference sequence). The CDR3 loop is CASSQEFPGAYGDTQHF. The CDR3 DNA sequence: TGTGCCAGCAGCCAAGAGTTCCCGGGGGCCTACGGAGATACGCAGCATTTT.

This clonotype was seen a few times. The rearrangement links TRBV7-9 to TRBJ1-4; tentative D call: TRBD1 (6 bases). The germline CDR1 and CDR2 sequences are SEHNR and FQNEAQ (reference sequence). CDR3 length: 15 residues. V was clipped by 4 bases and J by 7 bases, with 16 bases between them. In nucleotides, the CDR3 is TGTGCCAGCAGCTCATACAGGGACCTACGTGAAAAACTGTTTTTT. It is translated as CASSSYRDLREKLFF.

The CDR3 reads CASSLARQGTPGANVLTF. The DNA for the CDR3 is TGTGCCAGCAGCTTAGCCCGACAGGGGACCCCTGGGGCCAACGTCCTGACTTTC. V usage is TRBV11-2 and J usage is TRBJ2-6, with 8 positions matching TRBD1. Trimming took 1 base from V and 2 from J; bases not matched to a gene: 7. CDR3 size: 18 residues. CDR1 and CDR2 (germline): SGHAT, FQNNGV.

This chain uses TRBV5-1 with TRBJ2-3; 10 bases map to TRBD2. The germline V gene encodes CDR1 SGHRS and CDR2 YFSETQ. V dropped 4 bases and J dropped 5; count of bases not matched to a gene: 10. CDR3 size: 16 residues. CDR3: CASSHVQKRGGDTQYF. The CDR3 bases are TGCGCCAGCAGCCACGTCCAGAAGCGGGGGGGAGATACGCAGTATTTT.

In its sample, this clonotype was seen many times. The V and J genes are TRBV9 and TRBJ2-3; TRBD2 matches at 10 bases. This CDR3 is built from 16 residues. The J segment lost 6 bases and the V segment lost 0 bases, leaving 7 bases of the junction unmatched. CDR1 is SGDLS, CDR2 YYNGEE, per germline. The CDR3 bases are TGTGCCAGCAGCGTAGACCCTAGCGGGGGAGGTGATACGCAGTATTTT. It encodes CASSVDPSGGGDTQYF.